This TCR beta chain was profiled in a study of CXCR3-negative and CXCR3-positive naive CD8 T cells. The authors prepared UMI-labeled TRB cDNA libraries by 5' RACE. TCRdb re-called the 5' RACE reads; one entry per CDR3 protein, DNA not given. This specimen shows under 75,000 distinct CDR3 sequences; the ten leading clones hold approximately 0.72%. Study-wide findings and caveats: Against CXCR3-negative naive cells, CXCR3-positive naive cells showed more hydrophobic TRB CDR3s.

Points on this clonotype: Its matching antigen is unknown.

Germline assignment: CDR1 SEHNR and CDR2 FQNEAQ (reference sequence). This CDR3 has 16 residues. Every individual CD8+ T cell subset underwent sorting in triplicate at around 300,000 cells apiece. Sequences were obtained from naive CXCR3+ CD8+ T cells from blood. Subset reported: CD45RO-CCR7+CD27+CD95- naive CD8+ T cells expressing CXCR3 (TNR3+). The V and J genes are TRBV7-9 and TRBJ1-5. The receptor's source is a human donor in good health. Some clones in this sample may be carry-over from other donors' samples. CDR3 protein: CASSLPGGDGNQPQHF.